Below are 5 T cell receptor beta chains sequenced from a single sample in a study of cytomegalovirus exposure and HLA in healthy donors. Vbeta (60) and Jbeta (13) primers were used in the PCR. Sequencing was performed with immunoSEQ multiplex PCR; in TCRdb, only in-frame clones are kept and a portion is missing. The data show 90,000 to 130,000 clones, approximately 83% seen once. Sequencing used PBMCs. These receptors were taken from a middle-aged man in good health and CMV-seronegative.

This chain uses TRBV4-2 with TRBJ2-3, with TRBD2 matching over 12 bases. The CDR3 sequence is 18 residues long. V shed 5 bases and J 1 base; nucleotides not matched to a gene: 10. Germline CDR1 and CDR2: LGHNA and YNFKEQ. CDR3 sequence reads: CASSDRPSGGAGTDTQYF. The DNA of the CDR3 is TGTGCCAGCAGCGACCGCCCTAGCGGGGGGGCCGGCACAGATACGCAGTATTTT.

The chain recombines TRBV7-9 with TRBJ2-7; 7 positions match TRBD1. Germline loops: CDR1 SEHNR, CDR2 FQNEAQ (reference sequence). The CDR3 runs 14 residues. The junction had 2 bases not matched to a gene; V was cut back by 1 base and J by 2 bases. The CDR3 reads CASSLVDRAYEQYF. CDR3 bases: TGTGCCAGCAGCTTAGTCGACAGGGCCTACGAGCAGTACTTC.

As DNA, the CDR3 is TGCAGCGCTGGGAGAGGACCTCTGAACACTGAAGCTTTCTTT. Its protein product is CSAGRGPLNTEAFF. The J gene is TRBJ1-1, the V gene TRBV29-1, with D hard to call. This CDR3 is 14 amino acids long. CDR1 is SQVTM, CDR2 ANQGSEA, per germline. V was pared by 7 bases and J by 0 bases, with 15 bases between. Combining the CDR3 with reference TRBV29-1 and TRBJ1-1 gives the whole variable domain SAVISQKPSRDICQRGTSLTIQCQVDSQVTMMFWYRQQPGQSLTLIATANQGSEATYESGFVIDKFPISRPNLTFSTLTVSNMSPEDSSIYLCSAGRGPLNTEAFFGQGTRLTVV.

CDR3 sequence: CASSLDRGAGAFF. As DNA, the CDR3 is TGTGCCAGCAGCTTAGATCGGGGAGCCGGTGCTTTCTTT. The chain is built from TRBV11-2 and TRBJ1-1; no firm D call. The CDR3 has 13 residues. Trimming took off 0 bases at V and 11 bases at J, with 13 bases between the two ends. Per germline, CDR1 SGHAT and CDR2 FQNNGV.

J is TRBJ1-6 and V is TRBV27; the D gene is possibly TRBD1 (5 bases). V was clipped by 6 bases and J by 5 bases, with 17 bases between them. There are 16 residues in the CDR3. Germline lookup yields CDR1 MNHEY and CDR2 SMNVEV (reference sequence). Here the CDR3 reads CASSRTGGIHNSPLHF. The CDR3 bases are TGTGCCAGCAGCCGAACTGGGGGGATCCATAATTCACCCCTCCACTTT.